Below are 21 T cell receptor beta chains sequenced from a single sample in a study of blood T cells in healthy people across ages. Then a second PCR, running roughly 6 to 11 cycles, was carried out with a sample-barcoded 5' primer and a J-beta primer mix. TCRdb recomputed calls from the 5' RACE reads with MiXCR, one row per CDR3 protein. The repertoire consists of approximately 700,000 distinct CDR3 sequences, with roughly 32% occurring once and the leading ten covering roughly 15%. Sequenced material: blood. The source of these receptors is a woman over 75 in good health.

This clonotype occurred many times. The chain is built from TRBV20-1 and TRBJ1-2; D remains unclear. Deletions cut 7 bases from V and 6 bases from J, with 12 bases between. The V gene's germline CDR1 is DFQATT and CDR2 SNEGSKA (reference sequence). The CDR3 consists of 11 residues. In DNA form, the CDR3 reads TGCAGTGTAAGCCCCCAACATGGCTACACCTTC. Encoded protein: CSVSPQHGYTF.

This clonotype was seen ten or more times. CDR3 coding DNA: TGCAGTGCTAGACCCCCTGAGTGGACAGTAGCCCGAGGAGGGACCCAGTACTTC. As protein: CSARPPEWTVARGGTQYF. The chain carries TRBV20-1 and TRBJ2-5; perhaps TRBD1 as D (6 bases). The CDR3 is 18 residues long. V lost 2 bases to trimming and J lost 7 bases, with 29 bases between them. The germline CDR1 and CDR2 sequences are DFQATT and SNEGSKA (reference sequence).

This clonotype was found many times. The chain recombines TRBV2 with TRBJ2-1; no definite D call. The V gene lost 1 base and the J gene lost 7 bases, with 5 bases spanning the gap. The germline gives CDR1 SNHLY, CDR2 FYNNEI. The CDR3 covers 12 residues. CDR3 region: CASSEVGNEQFF. The CDR3 DNA reads as TGTGCCAGCAGTGAAGTTGGGAATGAGCAGTTCTTC.

This clonotype has more than one count but fewer than ten. The chain recombines TRBV20-1 with TRBJ2-3; D is uncertain. In germline, CDR1 is DFQATT, CDR2 SNEGSKA (reference sequence). V dropped 0 bases and J dropped 5 bases, with 6 bases sitting between them. The length of the CDR3 is 12 residues. CDR3 sequence (DNA): TGCAGTGCTAGAGATCTGAGAGATACGCAGTATTTT. Residues: CSARDLRDTQYF.

This clonotype showed up many times. The CDR3 DNA sequence: TGCAGTGCTATAGACAGGGGAATAGGGACGCAGTATTTT. Protein: CSAIDRGIGTQYF. The chain links TRBV20-1 to TRBJ2-3; 8 nucleotides line up with TRBD1. J was trimmed by 9 bases and V by 4 bases; bases with no gene match: 9. CDR1 is DFQATT and CDR2 is SNEGSKA in the germline V gene (reference sequence). CDR3 length equals 13 residues.

This clonotype was picked up many times. The chain recombines TRBV30 with TRBJ2-7; no reliable D call. CDR1 GTSNPN and CDR2 SVGIG come from the germline V gene (reference sequence). This CDR3 is 14 amino acids long. The V end lost 3 bases, the J end lost 0 bases, and 12 bases lay between the germline ends. CDR3 protein: CAWSGEWYSYEQYF. DNA for the CDR3: TGTGCCTGGAGCGGAGAGTGGTACTCCTACGAGCAGTACTTC.

This clonotype was found a few times. The chain links TRBV30 to TRBJ2-5; the D gene is possibly TRBD2 (6 bases). The V end lost 3 bases, the J end lost 11 bases, and 16 bases lay between the germline ends. This CDR3 spans 12 amino acids. Germline V CDR1 and CDR2: GTSNPN, SVGIG (reference sequence). CDR3 protein: CAWSLSGREQYF. Written as DNA, the CDR3 is TGTGCCTGGAGCCTCTCGGGTCGGGAGCAGTACTTC.

This clonotype was found many times. The chain carries TRBV5-1 and TRBJ2-7; TRBD1 aligns across 7 bases. The CDR3 runs to 13 residues. The V and J ends lost 0 bases and 9 bases, in that order; junction bases with no gene match: 6. Germline V lookup: CDR1 SGHRS, CDR2 YFSETQ. CDR3 bases: TGCGCCAGCAGCTTGGGGGGACAGCTAAGGCAGTACTTC. Its protein is CASSLGGQLRQYF.

The rearrangement links TRBV7-2 to TRBJ2-1; 7 bases match TRBD2. There are 15 residues in the CDR3. Germline V gives CDR1 SGHTA, CDR2 FQGNSA. J lost 9 bases, V lost 9 bases, and 17 bases had no gene match. CDR3 sequence: CASSPETSRASEQFF. For the CDR3, the DNA is TGTGCCAGTAGCCCAGAGACTAGCCGGGCCAGTGAGCAGTTCTTC.

Concerning this clonotype: A junction boundary mismatches the germline segment, possibly from a read error. The V and J genes are TRBV9 and TRBJ1-2, with D possibly TRBD1 on 5 matching bases. Looked up from germline, CDR1 is SGDLS and CDR2 is YYNGEE. The CDR3 spans 14 residues. The CDR3 DNA reads as TGTACCAGCAGCCGTGATGGGGGGGACTATGGCTACACCTTC. Protein: CTSSRDGGDYGYTF. The variable domain in full, completed from reference TRBV9 and TRBJ1-2, reads DSGVTQTPKHLITATGQRVTLRCSPRSGDLSVYWYQQSLDQGLQFLIQYYNGEERAKGNILERFSAQQFPDLHSELNLSSLELGDSALYFCTSSRDGGDYGYTFGSGTRLTVV.

As to this clonotype: This sequence may be a read error, since a much larger clone differs from it by one base. This chain connects TRBV6-5 to TRBJ1-2; no reliable D call. The CDR3 extends over 14 amino acids. CDR1 is MNHEY and CDR2 is SVGAGI in the germline V gene. V lost 6 bases, J lost 3 bases, and 14 bases lay in between. Here the CDR3 reads CASRISISDYGYTF. CDR3 DNA: TGTGCCAGCAGGATTTCGATCTCGGACTATGGCTACACCTTC.

The chain employs TRBV5-1 and TRBJ2-4; the match to TRBD1 covers 7 bases. Germline loops: CDR1 SGHRS, CDR2 YFSETQ. The CDR3 spans 14 residues. Unmatched junction bases numbered 16, after V lost 4 bases and J lost 15 bases. The CDR3 sequence is CASSLGDRVTELYF. CDR3 nucleotide sequence: TGCGCCAGCAGCCTGGGAGACAGGGTCACCGAGCTGTACTTC.

As regards this clonotype: It may be a read error: a sequence one base away is much more abundant. The chain links TRBV5-6 to TRBJ2-5, with D perhaps matching TRBD2 (5 bases). From germline, CDR1 is SGHDT and CDR2 YYEEEE. CDR3 length: 15 residues. The V end was cut by 3 bases, the J end by 2 bases, with 14 bases between. In DNA form, the CDR3 reads TGTGCCAGCAGCTCGGAGGACCGGGGACAAGAGACCCAGTACTTC. Encoded protein: CASSSEDRGQETQYF.

This clonotype was recorded at least ten times. The rearrangement links TRBV12-3 or TRBV12-4 to TRBJ2-3, with D unresolved. Trimming shortened V by 3 bases and J by 5 bases, and 3 bases separated the two germline ends. The CDR3 is made up of 11 amino acids. The CDR3 coding sequence is TGTGCCAGCAGTTTCTTAGATACGCAGTATTTT. Encoded protein: CASSFLDTQYF.

The sample holds many counts of this clonotype. The V gene is TRBV20-1, the J gene TRBJ2-3, with 7 positions matching TRBD2. In germline, CDR1 is DFQATT, CDR2 SNEGSKA (reference sequence). The CDR3 spans 15 residues. Germline trimming cut 6 bases from V and 3 bases from J; bases unmatched to any gene: 12. For the CDR3, the DNA is TGCAGTGCCGAGGGAGGCCGGGGGGAGACAGATACGCAGTATTTT. Translation gives CSAEGGRGETDTQYF.

This chain links TRBV6-5 with TRBJ1-5; TRBD1 is a possible D gene (6 bases). Germline lookup yields CDR1 MNHEY and CDR2 SVGAGI. The CDR3 is 15 amino acids. Trimming shortened V by 0 bases and J by 2 bases, and 8 bases separated the two germline ends. The CDR3 sequence: CASSYSGGGNQPQHF. The CDR3 DNA is TGTGCCAGCAGTTACTCGGGGGGCGGCAATCAGCCCCAGCATTTT.

This clonotype was seen many times. V usage is TRBV7-2 and J usage is TRBJ1-5; possible D gene TRBD1, 6 bases. This CDR3 spans 13 amino acids. V gave up 5 bases and J gave up 3 bases, with 8 bases separating them. Germline CDR1 is SGHTA and CDR2 is FQGNSA. CDR3 sequence: CASSAGANQPQHF. As DNA, the CDR3 is TGTGCCAGCAGCGCAGGGGCCAATCAGCCCCAGCATTTT.

This clonotype occurred once. The chain couples TRBV5-1 to TRBJ2-5, with D maybe TRBD2 (6 bases). The end of the DNA fits TRBJ2-4 better, so the J call may be wrong. This CDR3 region has 15 residues. CDR1 SGHRS and CDR2 YFSETQ come from the germline V gene. The CDR3, as DNA: TGCGCCAGCACCGTCGCCGGGAGAGGAGAGGACATTCAGTACTTC. Translation gives CASTVAGRGEDIQYF.

The chain has TRBV6-6 and TRBJ2-5; perhaps TRBD1 as D (6 bases). V was clipped by 11 bases and J by 1 base, with 11 bases between them. Per the germline V gene, CDR1 is MNHNY and CDR2 is SVGAGI (reference sequence). The CDR3 loop spans 12 amino acids. This chain's CDR3 is CAGTDSQETQYF. As DNA, the CDR3 is TGTGCCGGTACGGACAGCCAAGAGACCCAGTACTTC.

The DNA of the CDR3 is TGCGCCAGCAGCTGGGCTGGAGGTGCTACTGAAGCTTTCTTT. Translating gives CASSWAGGATEAFF. This chain links TRBV5-1 with TRBJ1-1; D gene unclear. The CDR3 is 14 amino acids. V was shortened by 3 bases and J by 5 bases, with 14 bases between the two germline ends. Germline lookup yields CDR1 SGHRS and CDR2 YFSETQ.

This clonotype was seen many times. V usage is TRBV12-3 or TRBV12-4 and J usage is TRBJ1-5; D call uncertain. Trimming cost V 6 bases and J 5 bases, with 8 bases left between them. There are 12 residues in the CDR3. The CDR3 loop reads CASSLTDQPQHF. The CDR3 DNA reads TGTGCCAGCAGCCTGACTGATCAGCCCCAGCATTTT.